The 29 T cell receptor beta chains below come from one sample, sequenced in a study of blood T cell repertoires in COVID-19. The data were produced by immunoSEQ multiplex PCR, yet TCRdb's version contains in-frame clones alone and is incomplete. The sample consists of over 200,000 clones, 70% to 90% of them appearing once. The specimen sequenced was peripheral blood. Receptors were obtained from a woman in her twenties or thirties with acute or convalescent COVID-19.

V is TRBV4-2 and J is TRBJ1-5; possibly TRBD1 for D (5 bases). Trimming left V 0 bases short and J 4 bases short, with 10 bases between. The CDR3 is 15 residues long. Germline V CDR1 and CDR2: LGHNA, YNFKEQ. CDR3 protein: CASSQENGGNQPQHF. Written as DNA, the CDR3 is TGTGCCAGCAGCCAAGAGAACGGGGGAAATCAGCCCCAGCATTTT.

As to this clone: The same CDR3 also results from other DNA sequences found in this sample. This rearrangement joins TRBV7-2 to TRBJ2-7; D is uncertain. CDR1 and CDR2 from the germline V gene are SGHTA and FQGNSA. This CDR3 spans 11 amino acids. The V and J ends lost 2 bases and 4 bases respectively, with 3 bases between them. The CDR3 loop reads CASSLSYEQYF. The CDR3 region has the DNA TGTGCCAGCAGCTTATCTTACGAGCAGTACTTC.

The chain recombines TRBV5-4 with TRBJ2-5; D gene uncertain. In germline, CDR1 is SGHNT, CDR2 YYREEE (reference sequence). There are 12 residues in the CDR3. The germline V and J ends were trimmed by 1 base and 5 bases, with 6 bases remaining between them. CDR3 bases: TGTGCCAGCAGCTTGCCGTTGGAGACCCAGTACTTC. Translating it yields CASSLPLETQYF.

V is TRBV3-1 (or the pseudogene TRBV3-2) and J is TRBJ1-1; D ambiguous. The CDR3 contains 14 residues. Trimming took off 0 bases at V and 6 bases at J, with 11 bases between the two ends. From germline, CDR1 is LGHDT and CDR2 YNNKEL (reference sequence). The CDR3 protein is CASSQDLGSAEAFF. The CDR3 nucleotides are TGTGCCAGCAGCCAAGATTTGGGGAGTGCTGAAGCTTTCTTT.

The chain links TRBV6-2 or TRBV6-3 to TRBJ2-5; 8 bases are a match to TRBD2. V lost 6 bases, J lost 4 bases, and 7 bases stayed unmatched. This CDR3 region has 14 residues. The germline CDR1 and CDR2 sequences are MNHEY and SVGEGT. CDR3 bases: TGTGCCAGCAGCCACCGGCGGGGGGTAGAGACCCAGTACTTC. Its protein product is CASSHRRGVETQYF.

This clone was recorded a few times. The chain links TRBV7-3 to TRBJ2-2, with D maybe TRBD1 (6 bases). V lost 5 bases to trimming and J lost 5 bases, with 12 bases between them. Germline CDR1 reads SGHTA; CDR2 reads FQGTGA. The CDR3 runs 14 residues. The CDR3 nucleotides are TGTGCCAGCAGCGTATCACAGGGAACCGGGGAGCTGTTTTTT. The encoded protein is CASSVSQGTGELFF.

This rearrangement joins TRBV2 to TRBJ2-7, with 9 bases matching TRBD1. V was clipped by 6 bases and J by 1 base; unmatched bases: 1. The CDR3 totals 13 residues. Per germline, CDR1 SNHLY and CDR2 FYNNEI. The CDR3 loop is CASRGTGSYEQYF. The CDR3 DNA reads as TGTGCCAGCAGGGGGACAGGGTCCTACGAGCAGTACTTC.

The genes are TRBV7-8 and TRBJ2-5; 11 bases agree with TRBD2. The CDR3 is 15 amino acids. Germline V gives CDR1 SGHVS, CDR2 FQNEAQ. V was pared by 2 bases and J by 5 bases, with 4 bases of the junction left unmatched. The CDR3 here is CASSLRLAGWETQYF. CDR3 in DNA: TGTGCCAGCAGCTTACGACTAGCGGGATGGGAGACCCAGTACTTC.

This clone was seen once. The chain employs TRBV4-3 and TRBJ1-1; tentative D call: TRBD1 (5 bases). The germline gives CDR1 LGHNA, CDR2 YSLEER. Trimming took off 2 bases at V and 8 bases at J, with 12 bases between the two ends. CDR3 length: 13 residues. CDR3 in amino acids: CASSQIVTVEAFF. The CDR3 DNA is TGCGCCAGCAGCCAAATAGTGACAGTCGAAGCTTTCTTT.

The V and J genes are TRBV10-3 and TRBJ2-7, with TRBD2 identical over 10 bases. V was pared by 3 bases and J by 6 bases, with 5 bases of the junction left unmatched. CDR3 length equals 14 residues. In germline, CDR1 is ENHRY, CDR2 SYGVKD. The DNA of the CDR3 is TGTGCCATCAGTGATCTAGCGGGAGCTGGCGAGCAGTACTTC. Residues: CAISDLAGAGEQYF.

This rearrangement joins TRBV30 to TRBJ2-3; 8 bases are shared with TRBD2. V shed 4 bases, J shed 6 bases, and the junction held 12 bases outside the gene matches. The CDR3 consists of 15 residues. The germline V gene has CDR1 GTSNPN and CDR2 SVGIG (reference sequence). In nucleotides, the CDR3 is TGTGCCTGGACGCTTGGGAGCGGGGGAGGGGATACGCAGTATTTT. It is translated as CAWTLGSGGGDTQYF. Full variable domain (remainder filled in from reference TRBV30 and TRBJ2-3): SQTIHQWPATLVQPVGSPLSLECTVEGTSNPNLYWYRQAAGRGLQLLFYSVGIGQISSEVPQNLSASRPQDRQFILSSKKLLLSDSGFYLCAWTLGSGGGDTQYFGPGTRLTVL.

This clone was seen just once. This sequence joins TRBV3-1 (or the pseudogene TRBV3-2) and TRBJ2-3; possible D gene TRBD1, 5 bases. V was shortened by 3 bases and J by 6 bases, with 13 bases between the two germline ends. Germline CDR1 is LGHDT and CDR2 is YNNKEL (reference sequence). CDR3 size: 14 residues. CDR3 in amino acids: CASSQMTVGDTQYF. The CDR3 DNA reads TGTGCCAGCAGCCAGATGACAGTGGGGGATACGCAGTATTTT.

The J gene is TRBJ1-1, the V gene TRBV21-1. TRBV21-1 is annotated as a pseudogene. There are 14 residues in the CDR3. In DNA, the CDR3 is TGTGCCAGCAGCAGGAGGCTATTAAACACTGAAGCTTTCTTT. Its protein product is CASSRRLLNTEAFF.

The CDR3 loop is CASSQRLAGGRETQYF. CDR3 bases: TGCGCCAGCAGCCAAAGACTAGCGGGAGGGAGAGAGACCCAGTACTTC. The genes are TRBV5-1 and TRBJ2-5; 14 bases are shared with TRBD2. V shed 4 bases and J 4 bases; nucleotides not matched to a gene: 6. The CDR3 extends over 16 amino acids. Germline V lookup: CDR1 SGHRS, CDR2 YFSETQ.

This clone was seen once. The chain carries TRBV27 and TRBJ2-2; 9 nucleotides match TRBD2. Germline CDR1 is MNHEY and CDR2 is SMNVEV (reference sequence). The CDR3 runs to 16 residues. Unmatched junction bases numbered 5, after V lost 1 base and J lost 5 bases. Here the CDR3 DNA reads TGTGCCAGCAGTTTATTTGGTAGCGGGAGTACCGGGGAGCTGTTTTTT. Protein sequence: CASSLFGSGSTGELFF.

This clone was seen only a few times. The gene calls are TRBV4-3 and TRBJ2-7; 9 bases line up with TRBD2. With V trimmed by 2 bases and J by 4 bases, 6 bases remained unmatched. Per the germline V gene, CDR1 is LGHNA and CDR2 is YSLEER. The CDR3 totals 15 residues. In DNA, the CDR3 is TGCGCCAGCAGCCAAACCCGACTAGCGGAATACGAGCAGTACTTC. Translation gives CASSQTRLAEYEQYF.

The V and J genes are TRBV27 and TRBJ2-1; TRBD2 agrees at 13 bases. V lost 10 bases and J lost 6; bases outside the gene matches: 3. Germline V gene sequence: CDR1 MNHEY, CDR2 SMNVEV (reference sequence). CDR3 length: 13 residues. CDR3: CAIGLAGANEQFF. The DNA of the CDR3 is TGTGCCATCGGACTAGCGGGAGCCAATGAGCAGTTCTTC.

About this clone: The junction differs from germline at one of its ends, possibly a read error. The V gene is TRBV12-3 or TRBV12-4, the J gene TRBJ1-2, with 7 bases matching TRBD1. This CDR3 is 12 amino acids long. Here the CDR3 DNA reads TGTGCCAGCAGCCTGGGGACGGGACAGAGACTCTTC. Its translation: CASSLGTGQRLF.

The genes are TRBV20-1 and TRBJ2-7, with D possibly being TRBD2 (5 bases). CDR1 and CDR2 from the germline V gene are DFQATT and SNEGSKA (reference sequence). Deletions cut 3 bases from V and 0 bases from J, with 6 bases between. The CDR3 is made up of 12 amino acids. The CDR3 loop reads CSASRGSYEQYF. CDR3 nucleotide sequence: TGCAGTGCTAGTCGGGGCTCCTACGAGCAGTACTTC.

This rearrangement joins TRBV11-3 to TRBJ2-1; TRBD1 agrees at 7 bases. CDR1 and CDR2 (germline): SGHNT, YENEEA. The CDR3 runs 16 residues. V lost 1 base, J lost 0 bases, and 3 bases stayed unmatched. This CDR3 reads CASSLGGQNSYNEQFF. The CDR3, as DNA: TGTGCCAGCAGCTTAGGGGGACAGAACTCCTACAATGAGCAGTTCTTC.

This chain joins TRBV11-3 and TRBJ2-1; 7 nucleotides line up with TRBD2. The V segment lost 1 base and the J segment 5 bases; nucleotides outside the gene matches: 8. The length of the CDR3 is 16 residues. The germline CDR1 and CDR2 sequences are SGHNT and YENEEA. The CDR3, as DNA: TGTGCCAGCAGCTTAGTGGTGGGAGGGCCCAACAATGAGCAGTTCTTC. Translated, it gives CASSLVVGGPNNEQFF.

This clone occurred once. The chain uses TRBV11-3 and TRBJ1-3; 8 nucleotides line up with TRBD1. The CDR3 length is 17 residues. With 5 bases clipped from V and 0 bases from J, the junction kept 9 bases outside the gene matches. CDR1 and CDR2 (germline): SGHNT, YENEEA. The CDR3 bases are TGTGCCAGCAGCCCTGGGACAGGAGCCCCCTCTGGAAACACCATATATTTT. This encodes CASSPGTGAPSGNTIYF.

The chain links TRBV5-4 to TRBJ1-1, with D possibly TRBD1 on 6 matching bases. In germline, CDR1 is SGHNT, CDR2 YYREEE (reference sequence). The CDR3 consists of 15 residues. Between the trimmed V and J ends, which lost 0 bases and 5 bases, there was a span of 14 bases. In DNA form, the CDR3 reads TGTGCCAGCAGCTTGGCACAGGGAGTTAAAACTGAAGCTTTCTTT. Protein product: CASSLAQGVKTEAFF.

The rearrangement joins TRBV7-6 to TRBJ2-7, with 9 positions matching TRBD2. The V gene end was trimmed by 2 bases and the J gene end by 6 bases; junction bases not matched to a gene: 8. Germline V gene data show CDR1 as SGHVS and CDR2 as FNYEAQ. The length of the CDR3 is 15 residues. The CDR3 spells CASSLSGGFSGEQYF. CDR3 in DNA: TGTGCCAGCAGCTTAAGCGGGGGGTTTTCTGGCGAGCAGTACTTC.

J is TRBJ2-2 and V is TRBV6-6, with 11 bases lining up with TRBD2. Germline values: CDR1 MNHNY, CDR2 SVGAGI (reference sequence). V was clipped by 5 bases and J by 4 bases; unmatched bases: 6. The CDR3 covers 16 residues. Written as DNA, the CDR3 is TGTGCCAGCAGTACCGTAGCGGGAGGGGGCACCGGGGAGCTGTTTTTT. As protein: CASSTVAGGGTGELFF.

The V gene is TRBV7-9, the J gene TRBJ1-4, with 10 bases identical to TRBD1. Germline V gives CDR1 SEHNR, CDR2 FQNEAQ (reference sequence). The ends lost 6 bases at V and 0 bases at J; junction bases unmatched: 4. The CDR3 runs to 16 residues. In DNA, the CDR3 is TGTGCCAGCAGTTCCGGACAGGGGGCAACTAATGAAAAACTGTTTTTT. Translated, it gives CASSSGQGATNEKLFF.

This rearrangement joins TRBV5-8 to TRBJ2-7, with D possibly matching TRBD1 (6 bases). V lost 1 base and J 3 bases, leaving 17 bases between the germline ends. The length of the CDR3 is 16 residues. Germline V CDR1 and CDR2: SGHTS, YDEGEE. This CDR3 is CASSLFGGKRNYEQYF. The DNA of the CDR3 is TGTGCCAGCAGCTTGTTTGGGGGCAAAAGGAACTACGAGCAGTACTTC.

The CDR3 coding sequence is TGTGCCAGCAGCGTAGCTAGCGGGAGAACAGATACGCAGTATTTT. Its protein product is CASSVASGRTDTQYF. The chain employs TRBV9 and TRBJ2-3; TRBD2 aligns across 10 bases. The CDR3 runs 15 residues. V dropped 0 bases and J dropped 3; count of bases not matched to a gene: 1. Germline CDR1 SGDLS, CDR2 YYNGEE.

The rearrangement joins TRBV19 to TRBJ2-2, with TRBD2 matching over 14 bases. Germline V lookup: CDR1 LNHDA, CDR2 SQIVND (reference sequence). CDR3 size: 18 residues. V was pared by 5 bases and J by 0 bases, with 5 bases of the junction left unmatched. CDR3 sequence reads: CASSLGLAGVPNTGELFF. CDR3 in DNA: TGTGCCAGTAGTTTGGGACTAGCGGGAGTTCCGAACACCGGGGAGCTGTTTTTT.